What follows describes a single TCR beta chain. The data originate from a study of glioma-infiltrating T cells after dendritic cell vaccination. The wider study: The vaccine used monocyte-derived dendritic cells pulsed overnight with autologous tumor lysate.

The time point is: after dendritic cell vaccination, including at tumor progression/relapse. Primers: 60 V beta forward and 13 J beta reverse. The protocol was immunoSEQ multiplex PCR, while the TCRdb copy is restricted to in-frame clones and leaves out a portion. The table lists 90,000 to 140,000 clones, roughly 89% of them singletons. The CDR3 spans 15 residues. The germline CDR1 and CDR2 sequences are MNHNS and SASEGT. V gave up 2 bases and J gave up 1 base; unmatched junction bases: 4. This TCR came from a human donor with glioblastoma. Sequenced here: blood, sampled after dendritic cell vaccination. The rearrangement joins TRBV6-1 to TRBJ2-7; TRBD1 matches 8 bases. The CDR3 nucleotides are TGTGCCAGCAGTGAATTACAGGGGGGATCCTACGAGCAGTACTTC. Amino acids: CASSELQGGSYEQYF.